Each of the 32 T cell receptor beta chains below was sequenced from the same sample in a study of human T cells and chemical hapten exposure. TCRdb re-called the RACE reads through MiXCR, storing one row per CDR3 protein. The sample lists 80,000 to 100,000 distinct CDR3 sequences, 7% to 10% occurring once. The time point was: patch test 2, 6 weeks after DPC sensitization. Documented treatment: therapeutic diphenylcyclopropenone sensitization with weekly scalp DPC. This material consisted of whole blood, taken in connection with sensitization to the hapten diphenylcyclopropenone (DPC). The receptors come from a woman in her thirties or forties with alopecia areata. Some clones in this sample may be carry-over from other donors' samples.

The chain combines TRBV4-3 with TRBJ2-7; 12 bases agree with TRBD2. This CDR3 has 16 amino acids. Trimming removed 4 bases from V and 5 bases from J; junction bases left unmatched: 9. Germline V gene lookup returns CDR1 LGHNA and CDR2 YSLEER. The DNA of the CDR3 is TGCGCCAGCAGCCGTTCTAGCGGGAGGGCCAGCGACGAGCAGTACTTC. This gives the protein CASSRSSGRASDEQYF.

In its sample, this clonotype was seen a few times. The gene calls are TRBV5-6 and TRBJ2-4; tentatively, D is TRBD1 (6 bases). The CDR3 runs 16 residues. V was trimmed by 5 bases and J by 1 base, leaving 16 bases between them. Germline CDR1 is SGHDT and CDR2 is YYEEEE. The CDR3 sequence: CASSRDTMMAKNIQYF. The CDR3 DNA sequence: TGTGCCAGCAGTCGGGACACCATGATGGCCAAAAACATTCAGTACTTC. Full variable domain (remainder filled in from reference TRBV5-6 and TRBJ2-4): DAGVTQSPTHLIKTRGQQVTLRCSPKSGHDTVSWYQQALGQGPQFIFQYYEEEERQRGNFPDRFSGHQFPNYSSELNVNALLLGDSALYLCASSRDTMMAKNIQYFGAGTRLSVL.

V is TRBV3-1 and J is TRBJ2-7, with D unresolved. The V gene lost 1 base and the J gene lost 2 bases, with 9 bases spanning the gap. The length of the CDR3 is 14 residues. Germline CDR1 is LGHDT and CDR2 is YNNKEL (reference sequence). In DNA, the CDR3 is TGTGCCAGCAGCCAAGTTGGGCATCCCTACGAGCAGTACTTC. This encodes CASSQVGHPYEQYF.

This clonotype was seen repeatedly, ten times or more. This chain links TRBV3-1 with TRBJ2-1, with D perhaps assigned TRBD1 or TRBD2 (6 bases each). The CDR3 is 13 amino acids. V dropped 2 bases and J dropped 14 bases, with 16 bases sitting between them. Germline V gene lookup returns CDR1 LGHDT and CDR2 YNNKEL (reference sequence). Written as DNA, the CDR3 is TGTGCCAGCAGCCAACAAGTAGGGGGGAAGGAGTTCTTC. It yields the protein CASSQQVGGKEFF.

This clonotype was observed many times. The chain combines TRBV4-3 with TRBJ2-7; TRBD1 or TRBD2 may be the D gene (5 bases each). Germline V gene data show CDR1 as LGHNA and CDR2 as YSLEER. This CDR3 region has 15 residues. V lost 4 bases and J 3 bases, leaving 16 bases between the germline ends. The CDR3 loop is CASSPSRDPYYEQYF. CDR3 DNA sequence: TGCGCCAGCAGCCCCTCGAGGGACCCCTACTACGAGCAGTACTTC.

At least ten counts were recorded for this clonotype. The chain joins TRBV19 to TRBJ2-2, with no clear D. Between the trimmed V and J ends, which lost 2 bases and 4 bases, there was a span of 11 bases. Germline-derived CDR1 and CDR2 are LNHDA and SQIVND (reference sequence). There are 15 residues in the CDR3. CDR3 loop: CASSIQGAATGELFF. CDR3 nucleotide sequence: TGTGCCAGTAGTATACAAGGCGCGGCCACCGGGGAGCTGTTTTTT.

The V gene is TRBV29-1, the J gene TRBJ1-1; a possible D gene is TRBD1 (5 bases). The CDR3 runs 14 residues. Germline CDR1 is SQVTM and CDR2 is ANQGSEA. The CDR3 loop reads CSATDMLMNTEAFF. The CDR3 nucleotides are TGCAGTGCAACGGACATGCTAATGAACACTGAAGCTTTCTTT.

This clonotype was counted ten times or more. The chain links TRBV7-3 to TRBJ1-2; TRBD1 aligns across 8 bases. The CDR3 has 14 residues. With V trimmed by 5 bases and J by 3 bases, 5 bases remained unmatched. The germline gives CDR1 SGHTA, CDR2 FQGTGA. The chain's CDR3 is CASSEQQGDYGYTF. CDR3 DNA sequence: TGTGCCAGCAGCGAACAACAGGGGGACTATGGCTACACCTTC.

The rearrangement joins TRBV7-2 to TRBJ2-7; 11 nucleotides line up with TRBD2. The length of the CDR3 is 16 residues. V was clipped by 6 bases and J by 5 bases; unmatched bases: 12. Germline assignment: CDR1 SGHTA and CDR2 FQGNSA. The CDR3 DNA sequence: TGTGCCAGCAGTCCTGGATTACTAGCGGGAGCCCACGAGCAGTACTTC. Protein: CASSPGLLAGAHEQYF.

V usage is TRBV7-9 and J usage is TRBJ1-4, with D possibly being TRBD1 (6 bases). With 5 bases removed from V and 5 bases from J, the gap between germline ends came to 9 bases. This CDR3 spans 13 amino acids. The V gene's germline CDR1 is SEHNR and CDR2 FQNEAQ (reference sequence). Here the CDR3 reads CASSLGQNEKLFF. The CDR3 nucleotides read TGTGCCAGCAGCCTCGGACAGAATGAAAAACTGTTTTTT. Combining the CDR3 with reference TRBV7-9 and TRBJ1-4 gives the whole variable domain DTGVSQNPRHKITKRGQNVTFRCDPISEHNRLYWYRQTLGQGPEFLTYFQNEAQLEKSRLLSDRFSAERPKGSFSTLEIQRTEQGDSAMYLCASSLGQNEKLFFGSGTQLSVL.

This rearrangement joins TRBV11-1 to TRBJ2-5; a possible D gene is TRBD1 (6 bases). The CDR3 sequence is 13 residues long. Per germline, CDR1 SGHAT and CDR2 FQDESV (reference sequence). The V end was cut by 5 bases, the J end by 5 bases, with 12 bases between. CDR3 in amino acids: CASSARGEETQYF. CDR3 DNA sequence: TGTGCCAGCAGCGCCAGGGGCGAGGAGACCCAGTACTTC.

In DNA, the CDR3 is TGCAGTGCTGGCCGGGACAGGGGGTATCAGCCCCAGCATTTT. Its protein is CSAGRDRGYQPQHF. The chain carries TRBV20-1 and TRBJ1-5; 11 bases are shared with TRBD1. Trimming at V came to 5 bases and at J to 5 bases, leaving 5 bases not matched to a gene. In germline, CDR1 is DFQATT, CDR2 SNEGSKA (reference sequence). The CDR3 extends over 14 amino acids.

A few counts support this clonotype. The rearrangement links TRBV5-4 to TRBJ2-2; D gene unclear. The CDR3 length is 15 residues. V was shortened by 2 bases and J by 4 bases, with 12 bases between the two germline ends. Per the germline V gene, CDR1 is SGHNT and CDR2 is YYREEE (reference sequence). The CDR3 DNA reads TGTGCCAGCAGCTTTGGTTTAGGGCCCACCGGGGAGCTGTTTTTT. Translated: CASSFGLGPTGELFF.

The sample holds many counts of this clonotype. This rearrangement joins TRBV24-1 to TRBJ1-1, with 9 bases aligning to TRBD1. Trimming took 3 bases from V and 5 from J; bases not matched to a gene: 6. The CDR3 contains 15 residues. The germline V gene has CDR1 KGHDR and CDR2 SFDVKD. CDR3 nucleotides: TGTGCCACCAGTGATGCTGGACAGGGGAGGACTGAAGCTTTCTTT. Its translation: CATSDAGQGRTEAFF.

This clonotype was seen repeatedly, ten times or more. V gene TRBV27 combines with J gene TRBJ2-3, with D uncertain. The ends were cut back, 7 bases at V and 1 base at J, with 12 bases in the middle. From germline, CDR1 is MNHEY and CDR2 SMNVEV (reference sequence). CDR3 length: 14 residues. Here the CDR3 DNA reads TGTGCCAGCATTCCCCTAAGGGGCACAGATACGCAGTATTTT. Encoded protein: CASIPLRGTDTQYF.

This clonotype was counted many times. This sequence joins TRBV5-1 and TRBJ1-1; 7 nucleotides align to TRBD1. Germline CDR1 SGHRS, CDR2 YFSETQ. The J segment lost 3 bases and the V segment lost 2 bases, leaving 4 bases of the junction unmatched. The CDR3 has 14 residues. The CDR3, as DNA: TGCGCCAGCAGCTTAACGACAGGGTACACTGAAGCTTTCTTT. Its translation is CASSLTTGYTEAFF.

Ten or more counts support this clonotype. The CDR3 region has the DNA TGTGCCAGCAGCAGGGGACAGGGTACAGATACGCAGTATTTT. Residues: CASSRGQGTDTQYF. This chain uses TRBV7-9 with TRBJ2-3, with 9 bases identical to TRBD1. The V gene's germline CDR1 is SEHNR and CDR2 FQNEAQ (reference sequence). J lost 3 bases, V lost 5 bases, and 3 bases had no gene match. The CDR3 spans 14 residues.

The chain uses TRBV29-1 and TRBJ1-1; 11 bases map to TRBD1. The junction had 1 base not matched to a gene; V was cut back by 6 bases and J by 4 bases. The CDR3 contains 12 residues. Germline lookup yields CDR1 SQVTM and CDR2 ANQGSEA. The CDR3 sequence: CSVGTGGTEAFF. The CDR3 coding sequence is TGCAGCGTCGGGACAGGGGGCACTGAAGCTTTCTTT.

This clonotype was seen repeatedly, ten times or more. CDR3 amino acids: CASSVRGHNEQFF. DNA of the CDR3: TGTGCCAGCAGCGTACGGGGCCACAATGAGCAGTTCTTC. This chain joins TRBV9 and TRBJ2-1, with D possibly called TRBD1 or TRBD2 (5 bases each). Looked up from germline, CDR1 is SGDLS and CDR2 is YYNGEE. V was cut by 1 base and J by 5 bases, with 7 bases left in between. This CDR3 has 13 residues.

J is TRBJ2-7 and V is TRBV7-9; either TRBD1 or TRBD2 may fit D (6 bases each). From germline, CDR1 is SEHNR and CDR2 FQNEAQ (reference sequence). V was pared by 1 base and J by 2 bases, with 15 bases between. CDR3 length: 16 amino acids. The CDR3 loop reads CASSLGDTLAPYEQYF. CDR3 bases: TGTGCCAGCAGCTTAGGGGACACACTAGCTCCCTACGAGCAGTACTTC.

This clonotype occurred many times. CDR3 coding DNA: TGTGCCAGCAGCCCGGACAGGAGGACCTACAATGAGCAGTTCTTC. It encodes CASSPDRRTYNEQFF. The chain carries TRBV3-1 and TRBJ2-1, with 7 bases lining up with TRBD1. CDR1 is LGHDT, CDR2 YNNKEL, per germline (reference sequence). The length of the CDR3 is 15 residues. V shed 4 bases, J shed 2 bases, and the junction held 5 bases outside the gene matches.

This clonotype has ten or more counts. This chain joins TRBV19 and TRBJ1-5; a possible D gene is TRBD1 (5 bases). The CDR3 consists of 13 residues. Germline assignment: CDR1 LNHDA and CDR2 SQIVND (reference sequence). V lost 7 bases to trimming and J lost 0 bases, with 7 bases between them. CDR3 nucleotides: TGTGCCAGTACAGGGTATAGCAATCAGCCCCAGCATTTT. Translation gives CASTGYSNQPQHF.

The genes are TRBV29-1 and TRBJ2-5, with no clear D. There are 12 residues in the CDR3. V lost 4 bases and J lost 1, with 7 bases in between. CDR1 and CDR2 (germline): SQVTM, ANQGSEA. The CDR3 DNA reads as TGCAGCGTTGTGGCGGTCCAAGAGACCCAGTACTTC. Residues: CSVVAVQETQYF.

This clonotype was seen many times. The rearrangement joins TRBV4-3 to TRBJ1-3, with D perhaps TRBD1 (6 bases). The length of the CDR3 is 16 residues. Germline lookup yields CDR1 LGHNA and CDR2 YSLEER. V was shortened by 0 bases and J by 2 bases, with 11 bases between the two germline ends. The CDR3 protein is CASSQDPPGAGNTIYF. The CDR3 DNA reads TGCGCCAGCAGCCAAGATCCCCCAGGGGCTGGAAACACCATATATTTT.

The J gene is TRBJ2-3, the V gene TRBV6-4, with 9 positions matching TRBD1. Looked up from germline, CDR1 is MRHNA and CDR2 is SNTAGT. This CDR3 is built from 18 residues. Trimming removed 0 bases from V and 4 bases from J; junction bases left unmatched: 11. CDR3 amino acids: CASSDSKFTGGGSDTQYF. Written as DNA, the CDR3 is TGTGCCAGCAGTGACTCGAAGTTTACAGGGGGCGGTTCAGATACGCAGTATTTT.

This clonotype was counted between two and nine times. The chain uses TRBV12-3 or TRBV12-4 and TRBJ2-3; D possibly corresponds to TRBD2 (6 bases). The germline V and J ends were trimmed by 2 bases and 10 bases, with 10 bases remaining between them. This CDR3 region has 12 residues. This chain's CDR3 is CASSLWEAAQYF. As DNA, the CDR3 is TGTGCCAGCAGTTTATGGGAGGCGGCGCAGTATTTT.

The chain combines TRBV4-1 with TRBJ2-2; 10 bases line up with TRBD2. The germline gives CDR1 MGHRA, CDR2 YSYEKL. The junction had 5 bases not matched to a gene; V was cut back by 1 base and J by 6 bases. This CDR3 is 16 amino acids long. The CDR3 region is CASSQVAAGGSGELFF. The DNA of the CDR3 is TGCGCCAGCAGCCAAGTTGCAGCGGGAGGGTCCGGGGAGCTGTTTTTT.

This clonotype was seen many times. The chain joins TRBV20-1 to TRBJ2-2; no definite D call. This CDR3 is 14 amino acids long. Germline-derived CDR1 and CDR2 are DFQATT and SNEGSKA (reference sequence). Between the trimmed V and J ends, which lost 3 bases and 0 bases, there was a span of 8 bases. CDR3 DNA: TGCAGTGCTAGTAGGCTGGCGAACACCGGGGAGCTGTTTTTT. Protein product: CSASRLANTGELFF.

CDR3 in amino acids: CASSLSGFEAFF. The DNA of the CDR3 is TGTGCCAGCAGTTTATCGGGTTTTGAAGCTTTCTTT. This chain links TRBV28 with TRBJ1-1; no definite D call. V was shortened by 1 base and J by 7 bases, with 7 bases between the two germline ends. The CDR3 covers 12 residues. In germline, CDR1 is MDHEN, CDR2 SYDVKM.

The chain couples TRBV28 to TRBJ2-2, with 7 positions matching TRBD1. Germline V gene lookup returns CDR1 MDHEN and CDR2 SYDVKM. V dropped 4 bases and J dropped 4; count of bases not matched to a gene: 3. This CDR3 spans 14 amino acids. In DNA form, the CDR3 reads TGTGCCAGCAGTTGGGCAGGGGGCACCGGGGAGCTGTTTTTT. This encodes CASSWAGGTGELFF.

The table lists this clonotype with a few counts. The rearrangement uses TRBV27 and TRBJ2-7; TRBD1 matches at 7 bases. Trimming at V came to 6 bases and at J to 3 bases, leaving 8 bases not matched to a gene. Germline V gives CDR1 MNHEY, CDR2 SMNVEV (reference sequence). The CDR3 runs to 14 residues. The CDR3 DNA is TGTGCCAGCAGCAGACAGGGTCAGATCTACGAGCAGTACTTC. This codes for CASSRQGQIYEQYF.

The J gene is TRBJ1-5, the V gene TRBV12-3 or TRBV12-4; no firm D call. This CDR3 comprises 13 residues. V was clipped by 2 bases and J by 3 bases, with 5 bases between them. The DNA for the CDR3 is TGTGCCAGCAGTTTAAACATCAATCAGCCCCAGCATTTT. This translates into CASSLNINQPQHF.